This TCR beta chain was identified during a study of T cells after yellow fever vaccination. About the study: For low cell numbers, libraries were made with SMART-Seq v4 Ultra Low Input.

The authors made TCR cDNA by 5'RACE template switching, adding a universal primer site and UMIs. TCRdb re-analysed the 5' RACE reads in MiXCR, keeping a single row per CDR3 protein. The sample lists around 250,000 distinct CDR3 sequences, roughly 4.8% occurring once. Study-level points and caveats: Most primary-vaccination clones reappeared after the booster (approximately 95% CD4, about 90% CD8).

A note on this clonotype: Its antigen is not known.

The sequence was obtained from a young man who received the YFV17D yellow fever vaccine. Here the sequenced sample was CD4+ T cells sorted from PBMCs, taken on the day of the yellow fever booster vaccination.

CDR3 nucleotides: TGTGCCAGCAGCTTGGATCGGTGGGGCACATTCGAGGGCTACACCTTC. It codes for CASSLDRWGTFEGYTF. V gene TRBV5-5 combines with J gene TRBJ1-2, with D perhaps matching TRBD1 (5 bases). Germline V gene lookup returns CDR1 SGHKS and CDR2 YYEKEE (reference sequence). The CDR3 sequence is 16 residues long. Trimming stripped 0 bases from V and 8 bases from J, with 20 bases between.